This TCR beta chain was recorded in a study of blood T cell repertoires in COVID-19. About the study: Some COVID-19 samples were acute and others convalescent; all came from the United States, Italy and Spain.

In the original workflow: Reference gene primer amplification gave nucleated cell count estimates. Clones were sequenced by immunoSEQ multiplex PCR, and TCRdb holds only the in-frame ones, with some missing. That table gives V, J and clone size, and the DNA gave D and trimming. The table has about 64,000 clones, 90% seen once; the top ten hold about 9.1%. Trimming took 1 base from V and 9 from J, leaving 7 bases between them. From germline, CDR1 is LGHDT and CDR2 YNNKEL (reference sequence). The CDR3 loop spans 13 amino acids. The gene calls are TRBV3-1 (or the pseudogene TRBV3-2) and TRBJ1-6; D is undetermined. Sequenced input: peripheral blood. This sequence was found in a woman aged 80 or over with active COVID-19. In nucleotides, the CDR3 is TGTGCCAGCAGCCAAGGGTACGGTTCACCCCTCCACTTT. It is translated as CASSQGYGSPLHF.